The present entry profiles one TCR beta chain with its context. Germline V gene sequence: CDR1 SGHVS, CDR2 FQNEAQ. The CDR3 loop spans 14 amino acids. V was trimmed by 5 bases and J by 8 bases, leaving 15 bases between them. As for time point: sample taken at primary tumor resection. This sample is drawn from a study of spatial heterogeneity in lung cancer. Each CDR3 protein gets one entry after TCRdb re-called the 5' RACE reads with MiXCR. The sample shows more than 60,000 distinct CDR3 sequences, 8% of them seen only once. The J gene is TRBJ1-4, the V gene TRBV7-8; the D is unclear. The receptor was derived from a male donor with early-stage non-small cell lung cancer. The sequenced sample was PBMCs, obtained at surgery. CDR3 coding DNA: TGTGCCAGCAGCCCCCGAGGAATACGAGAAAAACTGTTTTTT. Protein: CASSPRGIREKLFF.